This is a list of T cell receptor beta chains from one sample in a study of blood T cell repertoires in COVID-19. Clones were read by immunoSEQ multiplex PCR, and TCRdb kept only the in-frame ones, dropping some. The table includes around 170,000 clones, 78% detected once. The sequenced sample was peripheral blood. The receptors here all came from a woman older than 75 with acute or convalescent COVID-19. Both conserved end residues are part of each CDR3. The D gene is left open where the match is weak. Size values are once, few and many counts, or a class for expanded clones, and some rows have none.

TRBJ1-5	TRBV18	NA	NA	TGTGCCAGCTCACCTCGGCAGGGCACAAATCAGCCCCAGCATTTT	CASSPRQGTNQPQHF
TRBJ1-5	TRBV19	NA	NA	TGTGCCAGTAGTCTCCGGGGGTCTTATAGCAATCAGCCCCAGCATTTT	CASSLRGSYSNQPQHF
TRBJ2-2	TRBV11-3	NA	NA	TGTGCCAGCAGCCCCAACTCCCACGGGGAGCTGTTTTTT	CASSPNSHGELFF
TRBJ2-7	TRBV2	NA	few	TGTGCCACCGCAGTGAGCAGGGGCTTCTCCGAGCAGTACTTC	CATAVSRGFSEQYF
TRBJ2-7	TRBV4-1	TRBD1	NA	TGCGCCAGCAGCCACGGGACAGGGGGTCTGTACTTC	CASSHGTGGLYF
TRBJ2-3	TRBV30	TRBD2	NA	TGTGCCTGGAGGCGGCTAGCGGGAAACACAGATACGCAGTATTTT	CAWRRLAGNTDTQYF
TRBJ2-2	TRBV15	TRBD1	NA	TGTGCCACCACTAACAACATCAGGGGGTTCACCGGGGAGCTGTTTTTT	CATTNNIRGFTGELFF
TRBJ1-1	TRBV29-1	TRBD1	NA	TGCAGCGTAGCCGACAGGGCGGCTTTCTTT	CSVADRAAFF
TRBJ2-7	TRBV11-1	TRBD1	NA	TGTGCCAGCAGCAGGGACAGGGGGCGGTACGAGCAGTACTTC	CASSRDRGRYEQYF
TRBJ2-2	TRBV11-2	NA	few	TGTGCCAGCAGCTCCTACCTCGGGGCGAACACCGGGGAGCTGTTTTTT	CASSSYLGANTGELFF
TRBJ2-7	TRBV3-1/TRBV3-2	NA	NA	TGTGCCAGCAGCCCGAGAGGGCGGGTCCACGAGCAGTACTTC	CASSPRGRVHEQYF
TRBJ2-7	TRBV7-2	NA	NA	TGTGCCAGCAGCTTAGGACAGCTGAACTCCTACGAGCAGTACTTC	CASSLGQLNSYEQYF
TRBJ2-7	TRBV3-1/TRBV3-2	TRBD2	NA	TGTGCCTGCTGCTCCCCTCGGGGGGGGGTATACGAGCAGTACTTC	CACCSPRGGVYEQYF
TRBJ1-2	TRBV19	NA	NA	TGTGCCAGTAGTACAGGGACACGGGCTAACTATGGCTACACCTTC	CASSTGTRANYGYTF
TRBJ1-2	TRBV27	TRBD1	once	TGTGCCAGCAGTCCAGGACAGGGGTACACCTTC	CASSPGQGYTF
TRBJ2-1	TRBV18	NA	NA	TGTGCCAGCTCGCCTGGACAGTCGGTAAGGAATGAGCAGTTCTTC	CASSPGQSVRNEQFF
TRBJ1-4	TRBV14	NA	NA	TGTGCCAGCAGCCAAGAAACCAACAGCTTTGTCGAAAAACTGTTTTTT	CASSQETNSFVEKLFF
TRBJ1-2	TRBV7-9	NA	NA	TGTGCCAGCAGCTTACGCTATGGCTACACCTTC	CASSLRYGYTF
TRBJ2-5	TRBV18	NA	NA	TGTGCCAGCTCACCACGGCACACCAAAGAGACCCAGTACTTC	CASSPRHTKETQYF
TRBJ1-1	TRBV27	TRBD1	NA	TGTGCCAGCAGGAAGGACAGGTCGAACACTGAAGCTTTCTTT	CASRKDRSNTEAFF
TRBJ1-2	TRBV19	NA	NA	TGTGCCAGTAGCCCCGGCCAGGGCAGATTCTATGGCTACACCTTC	CASSPGQGRFYGYTF
TRBJ1-1	TRBV28	TRBD1	NA	TGTGCCAGCAGCCAAGGACAGGTGCCCAGAGCTTTCTTT	CASSQGQVPRAFF
TRBJ2-7	TRBV4-1	TRBD2	NA	TGCGCCAGCAGCCAAGAAAAGCGGGGGGGAACCTACGAGCAGTACTTC	CASSQEKRGGTYEQYF
TRBJ2-2	TRBV21-1	NA	NA	TGTGCCAGCAGCCGAACCTCCGGGACAGGGAAAACCTCGAACACCGGGGAGCTGTTTTTT	CASSRTSGTGKTSNTGELFF
TRBJ1-2	TRBV7-9	TRBD1	NA	TGTGCCAGCAGCTTTGACGGGACAGGGGCGGGCTACACCTTC	CASSFDGTGAGYTF
TRBJ2-7	TRBV6-5	NA	NA	TGTGCCAGCAGCCGAGCCGACTCCGCGGAGCAGTACTTC	CASSRADSAEQYF
TRBJ2-5	TRBV5-6	TRBD2	NA	TGTGCCAGCAGCTTGGTAGCTAGCGGTCAAGAGACCCAGTACTTC	CASSLVASGQETQYF
TRBJ1-5	TRBV2	NA	NA	TGTGCCAGCAGTGGTCAGAGCAATCAGCCCCAGCATTTT	CASSGQSNQPQHF
TRBJ1-1	TRBV5-5	NA	NA	TGTGCCAGCAGCTTCAAACAGGGATGGATGAACACTGAAGCTTTCTTT	CASSFKQGWMNTEAFF
TRBJ2-1	TRBV5-1	NA	NA	TGCGCCAGCAGCTTGAACCGGGACAACAATGAGCAGTTCTTC	CASSLNRDNNEQFF
TRBJ1-5	TRBV15	NA	once	TGTGCCACCAGCAGAGAACAGGTGAATCAGCCCCAGCATTTT	CATSREQVNQPQHF
TRBJ2-3	TRBV7-9	NA	once	TGTGCCAGCAGCCAAACGCAGGCCCAAGATACGCAGTATTTT	CASSQTQAQDTQYF
TRBJ1-1	TRBV9	TRBD1	NA	TGTGCCAGCAGCGTAGTAAATCAGGGGGCCGGTGAAGCTTTCTTT	CASSVVNQGAGEAFF
TRBJ2-2	TRBV6-6	TRBD1	NA	TGTGCCAGCAGTCTGGGACAGGGGAACACCGGGGAGCTGTTTTTT	CASSLGQGNTGELFF
TRBJ2-1	TRBV19	NA	NA	TGTGCCAGCGAGAGAGATTCCGCTAGGAATGAGCAGTTCTTC	CASERDSARNEQFF
TRBJ1-1	TRBV5-1	NA	NA	TGCGCCAGCCTAGAGGGAGGGACGAACACTGAAGCTTTCTTT	CASLEGGTNTEAFF
TRBJ1-2	TRBV30	TRBD1	NA	TGTGCCTGGAGTGGTCAGGGGGCGGGTGGCTACACCTTC	CAWSGQGAGGYTF
TRBJ2-5	TRBV12-5	NA	NA	TGTGCTAGTGGTTCATGGACTGGGGAGACCCAGTACTTC	CASGSWTGETQYF
TRBJ2-5	TRBV2	TRBD2	NA	TGTGCCAGCAGTTGGACTAGCGGGAGAGGAGAGACCCAGTACTTC	CASSWTSGRGETQYF
TRBJ1-2	TRBV16	NA	few	TGTGCCAGCAGCCCCGACATTGTGCTCTTGGGCTACACCTTC	CASSPDIVLLGYTF
TRBJ1-2	TRBV28	TRBD1	NA	TGTGCCAGCAGTCCGGGACAGGGCTATGGCTACACCTTC	CASSPGQGYGYTF
TRBJ1-1	TRBV19	NA	once	TGTGCCAGTAGGGGGGCCCGAGCGATCTTGAACACTGAAGCTTTCTTT	CASRGARAILNTEAFF
TRBJ1-1	TRBV6-5	NA	NA	TGTGCCAGCAGGAGTACAGTGAACACTGAAGCTTTCTTT	CASRSTVNTEAFF
TRBJ2-7	TRBV5-1	NA	once	TGCGCCAGCAGCTTCAAAAGGGACATATCGGAGCAGTACTTC	CASSFKRDISEQYF
TRBJ2-1	TRBV2	NA	NA	TGTGCCAGCAGTGACCCGGGGGGCGACTCCTACAATGAGCAGTTCTTC	CASSDPGGDSYNEQFF
TRBJ2-7	TRBV7-9	NA	NA	TGTGCCAGCAGCTCAGTAGGGACTGGGACCCGCGAGCAGTACTTC	CASSSVGTGTREQYF
TRBJ1-6	TRBV7-2	NA	NA	TGTGCCAGCAGCTTAGCGGCAGGGTTAAATTCACCCCTCCACTTT	CASSLAAGLNSPLHF
TRBJ2-2	TRBV2	NA	few	TGTGCCAGCAGGGGGGGAAGTAGTGTGCCCGGGGAGCTGTTTTTT	CASRGGSSVPGELFF
TRBJ2-2	TRBV18	NA	NA	TGTGCCAGCTCACCACCCAACAGGGCGAACACCGGGGAGCTGTTTTTT	CASSPPNRANTGELFF
TRBJ1-2	TRBV10-3	NA	once	TGTGCCATCAGTGAGTCGAAGATTGGACAGAGTCGCTATGGCTACACCTTC	CAISESKIGQSRYGYTF
TRBJ1-1	TRBV5-4	NA	NA	TGTGCCAGCAGCGCCGCGAGGGCGCCCACTGAAGCTTTCTTT	CASSAARAPTEAFF
TRBJ1-6	TRBV6-5	TRBD1	once	TGTGCCAGCTATGGGACAGTGGATTCACCCCTCCACTTT	CASYGTVDSPLHF
TRBJ2-3	TRBV18	NA	NA	TGTGCCAGCTCACCACCCCCCACAACAGATACGCAGTATTTT	CASSPPPTTDTQYF
TRBJ1-5	TRBV19	NA	NA	TGTGCCAGTAATGGACAACAATATAGCAATCAGCCCCAGCATTTT	CASNGQQYSNQPQHF
TRBJ1-4	TRBV3-1/TRBV3-2	NA	few	TGTGCCAGCAGCTCGCGGACGGGCGGGGAAAAACTGTTTTTT	CASSSRTGGEKLFF
TRBJ1-1	TRBV7-2	NA	NA	TGTGCCAGCAACGACAGGCCGACCCTTACTGAAGCTTTCTTT	CASNDRPTLTEAFF
TRBJ2-3	TRBV6-5	NA	NA	TGTGCCAGCAGTAGAGACTCGCCCTTCACAGATACGCAGTATTTT	CASSRDSPFTDTQYF